The T cell receptor (beta chain) under discussion was sequenced for a study of cytomegalovirus exposure and HLA in healthy donors. General study findings and limits: Later on, analysis showed that most CMV-associated TCR beta chains appeared to be HLA-restricted. The authors listed about 170 TCR beta chains as cytomegalovirus-associated.

A word on this clone: Its cognate antigen is unknown.

Trimming pared 7 bases from V and 9 bases from J, leaving 14 bases between. The V gene's germline CDR1 is SNHLY and CDR2 FYNNEI. This CDR3 comprises 12 residues. Primers included in the PCR were 60 Vbeta and 13 Jbeta primers. Assay used: immunoSEQ multiplex PCR; TCRdb lists only in-frame clones, some missing. The sample yields 70,000 to 95,000 clones, around 79% seen once. The material sequenced was PBMCs. The source is a woman between 40 and 50 years old in good health and CMV-seropositive. This chain links TRBV2 with TRBJ2-3, with D tentatively TRBD2 (6 bases). The CDR3 loop is CASTGGGSTQYF. DNA of the CDR3: TGTGCCAGCACGGGTGGAGGGAGCACGCAGTATTTT.